Given below is one TCR beta chain in context. Its antigen remains undetermined. No base quality values were provided; no much bigger clone lies one nucleotide off. The trial excluded patients who had a history of autoimmune disease or were on systemic immunosuppression. In every dose cohort, peripheral blood was drawn for TCR sequencing at baseline, cycle 4 day 1, and cycle 7 day 1. Samples came from an open-label, multicenter, first-in-human phase I dose-escalation trial of ivuxolimab. Adults with locally advanced or metastatic head and neck squamous cell, hepatocellular, melanoma or renal cell carcinoma were enrolled in the trial. Before TCR sequencing, CD4+ T cells and CD8+ T cells were sorted from peripheral blood as separate populations. The data derive from a study of OX40 agonist ivuxolimab in advanced cancers. For the wider study: Ivuxolimab was a fully human IgG2 agonistic monoclonal antibody targeting the costimulatory receptor OX40 (CD134). Intravenous ivuxolimab was administered to patients every 2 weeks at six dose levels: 0.01, 0.1, 0.3, 1.5, 3 and 10 mg/kg. Of the approximately 50 patients in dose escalation, 19 had hepatocellular carcinoma, approximately 15 had melanoma, 9 had renal cell carcinoma and 9 had head and neck cancer. The dose-escalation cohort was roughly 87% male with a mean age of approximately 60 years, ranging from roughly 20 to 80. Prior anti-PD-1, anti-PD-L1 or anti-CTLA-4 therapy was permitted, and approximately 42% of dose-escalation patients had received checkpoint inhibitors. Partial responses occurred in three dose-escalation patients: two with cutaneous melanoma and one with hepatocellular carcinoma. Peripheral TCRbeta sequencing was intended to test whether TCR sequence diversity was altered and clonal T-cell expansion was caused by ivuxolimab. The paper describes the monotherapy dose-escalation part (N of about 55 patients) of the phase I trial of ivuxolimab.

The CDR3 contains 16 residues, cysteine and phenylalanine counted. Only CDR3 DNA is held: 48 bases, read in frame from base 1. The germline V gene provides CDR1 MGHRA and CDR2 YSYEKL. The germline V and J ends show losses of 4 bases and 5 bases respectively, and no gene match explains 6 bases of the junction. The research as a whole found: Low levels of normalized T-cell clonal expansion were also seen in some patients who did not respond. After ivuxolimab, expanded clones were on average more numerous among CD8+ T cells than among CD4+ T cells. At doses of 0.1 to 3.0 mg/kg, clonal expansion of both CD4+ and CD8+ blood T cells was observed from baseline to week 6. In the 0.1-3.0 mg/kg groups, partial responders had among the lowest normalized peripheral clonal expansion, particularly in CD8+ T cells. Which antigens the clonally expanded peripheral T cells were specific for was not determined.

Genomic DNA was isolated from the sorted cells so that the TCRbeta CDR3 region could be sequenced. The immunoSEQ Assay was used for sequencing of TCRbeta CDR3 regions. TCRdb's version of the immuneACCESS table is confined to in-frame rearrangements and falls short of the full clone set. An unresolved V gene accounts for under half of the shortfall where checked; the remainder is of unknown origin. Counted in this sample were around 31,000 clones; 65% to 90% of them appeared once. The top ten hold approximately 31% of the sample. The source was CD4+ or CD8+ T cells sorted from blood, collected in a trial of the OX40 agonist ivuxolimab. This TCR came from an adult with an advanced solid tumor such as melanoma, head and neck, liver or kidney cancer. Recombination connected TRBV4-1 to TRBJ2-2; 11 nucleotides in the junction match TRBD1. CDR3 loop: CASSRTGQGGTGELFF. The bases are TGCGCCAGCAGCCGCACGGGACAGGGGGGAACCGGGGAGCTGTTTTTT.